This T cell receptor (beta chain) was identified during a study of cytomegalovirus exposure and HLA in healthy donors. Overall study findings and caveats: The study designated around 150 TCR beta chains cytomegalovirus-associated.

The CDR3 contains 15 residues. CDR1 and CDR2 (germline): SGHAT, FQNNGV. V trimming: 2 bases; J trimming: 5 bases; junction bases outside the gene matches: 7. In the PCR, 60 Vbeta and 13 Jbeta primers were used. The protocol was immunoSEQ multiplex PCR, while the TCRdb copy is restricted to in-frame clones and leaves out a portion. Of about 130,000 clones in the sample, approximately 78% were seen once. With regard to this clone: Its matching antigen is unknown.

The clonotype was recovered from a human donor in good health. J is TRBJ1-1 and V is TRBV11-2, with 8 bases identical to TRBD1. Sequencing was carried out using PBMCs. The CDR3 sequence is CASSLFRGRTTEAFF. Written as DNA, the CDR3 is TGTGCCAGCAGCTTATTCAGGGGGCGGACGACTGAAGCTTTCTTT.